This T cell receptor beta chain originates from a study of blood T cell repertoires in COVID-19. Study-wide context: Italy, Spain and the United States were the sources of the convalescent and acute COVID-19 samples. From T cells, B-cell-depleted T cells, or PBMCs came the material, which was cDNA or gDNA.

Generated by immunoSEQ multiplex PCR, the TCRdb table keeps only in-frame clones and is missing some. The sample yields some 110,000 clones, roughly 84% seen once. Germline values: CDR1 MNHEY, CDR2 SVGAGI. CDR3 length: 15 amino acids. V was cut by 6 bases and J by 2 bases, with 16 bases left in between. In this sample, this clone turned up once. Two consecutive negative NP/OP PCR tests, clearance, or resolved symptoms defined Cohort 3 recovery. This chain links TRBV6-5 with TRBJ1-1, with D tentatively TRBD1 (5 bases). The sequenced sample was PBMCs or T cells enriched from blood (not recorded which). This sequence was found in a woman aged 25 to 45 who had recovered from COVID-19. The CDR3 nucleotides read TGTGCCAGCAGACGTCGCGGGGACCCTAACACTGAAGCTTTCTTT. Translated: CASRRRGDPNTEAFF.